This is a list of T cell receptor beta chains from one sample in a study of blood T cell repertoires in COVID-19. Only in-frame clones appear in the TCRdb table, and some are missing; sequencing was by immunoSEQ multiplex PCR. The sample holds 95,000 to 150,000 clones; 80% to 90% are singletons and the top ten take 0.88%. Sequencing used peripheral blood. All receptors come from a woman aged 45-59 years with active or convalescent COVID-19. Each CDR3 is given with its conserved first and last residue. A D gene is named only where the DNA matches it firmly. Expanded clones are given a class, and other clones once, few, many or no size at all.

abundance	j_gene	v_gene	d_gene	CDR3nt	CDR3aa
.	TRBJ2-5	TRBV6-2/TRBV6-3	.	TGTGCCAGCAGTTATGATTACAGAGAGACCCAGTACTTC	CASSYDYRETQYF
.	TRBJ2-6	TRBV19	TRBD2	TGTGCCAGTCGGACTAGCGGGAGGCGGGCCACTGGGGCCAACGTCCTGACTTTC	CASRTSGRRATGANVLTF
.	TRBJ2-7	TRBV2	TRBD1	TGTGCCAGCAGCGGGACAGAGAGCTACGAGCAGTACTTC	CASSGTESYEQYF
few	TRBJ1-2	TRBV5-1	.	TGCGCCAGCAGCTTCGAGAGGGGGAGCTATGGCTACACCTTC	CASSFERGSYGYTF
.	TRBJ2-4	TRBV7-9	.	TGTGCCAGCAGCCACACCGGAGGCATTCAGTACTTC	CASSHTGGIQYF
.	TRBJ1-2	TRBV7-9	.	TGTGCCAGCAGCTTACCCGGGGGCTATGGCTACACCTTC	CASSLPGGYGYTF
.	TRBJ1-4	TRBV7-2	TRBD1	TGTGCCAGCAGCTTATATCAGGGGGCTTGGGAAAAACTGTTTTTT	CASSLYQGAWEKLFF
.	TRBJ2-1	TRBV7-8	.	TGTGCCAGCAGCCAGGCTCCCCCTAGCTCCTACAATGAGCAGTTCTTC	CASSQAPPSSYNEQFF
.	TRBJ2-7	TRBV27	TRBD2	TGTGCCAGCAGGTCTAGCGGGAGACACGAGCAGTACTTC	CASRSSGRHEQYF
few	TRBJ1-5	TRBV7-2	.	TGTGCCAGCAGCTTCGGTAGCAATCAGCCCCAGCATTTT	CASSFGSNQPQHF
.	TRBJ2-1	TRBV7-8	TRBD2	TGTGCCAGCAGCATCTCGCGGACTAGCCTGGCACATGAGCAGTTCTTC	CASSISRTSLAHEQFF
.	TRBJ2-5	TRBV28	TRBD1	TGTGCCAGCAGCCCTGGGACAGGGAACCCCCAAGAGACCCAGTACTTC	CASSPGTGNPQETQYF
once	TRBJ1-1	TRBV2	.	TGTGCCACGGCCGGGGGCACTGAAGCTTTCTTT	CATAGGTEAFF
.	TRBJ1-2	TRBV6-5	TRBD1	TGTGCCAGCAGTAAGACAGGGGCGGACTATGGCTACACCTTC	CASSKTGADYGYTF
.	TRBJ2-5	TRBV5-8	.	TGTGCCAGCAGCTTGCCCCGGACAGCACAAGAGACCCAGTACTTC	CASSLPRTAQETQYF
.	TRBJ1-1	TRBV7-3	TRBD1	TGTGCCAGCAGCCTCGACAGGGGAACGAACACTGAAGCTTTCTTT	CASSLDRGTNTEAFF
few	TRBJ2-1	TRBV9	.	TGTGCCAGCAGCGTCCAAGCCGCCAACAATGAGCAGTTCTTC	CASSVQAANNEQFF
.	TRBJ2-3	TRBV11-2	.	TGTGCCAGCAGCTTAGACAGGGATACGCAGTATTTT	CASSLDRDTQYF
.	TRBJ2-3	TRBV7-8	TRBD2	TGTGCCAGCAGCTTAGGTGGACTAGCGGGATCAGATACGCAGTATTTT	CASSLGGLAGSDTQYF
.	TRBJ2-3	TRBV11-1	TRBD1	TGTGCCAGCAGCCCCAGGACAGGGACGGTCACAGATACGCAGTATTTT	CASSPRTGTVTDTQYF
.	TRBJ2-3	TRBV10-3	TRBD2	TGTGCCATCAGTGCTAATAGCGGGAGGGCCTTAGATACGCAGTATTTT	CAISANSGRALDTQYF
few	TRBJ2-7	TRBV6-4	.	TGTGCCAGCAGTGAACTGGCGGGCCGCTCCTACGAGCAGTACTTC	CASSELAGRSYEQYF
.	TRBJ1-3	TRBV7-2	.	TGTGCCAGCAGCTTCAAGGGAGGCACCATATATTTT	CASSFKGGTIYF
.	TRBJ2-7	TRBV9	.	TGTGCCAGCAGCCCCGGACAGTCGCTCTCCTACGAGCAGTACTTC	CASSPGQSLSYEQYF